This T cell receptor (beta chain) was observed in a study of human T cells and chemical hapten exposure. The wider study: Investigators sensitized 2 cm by 2 cm of upper inner arm skin with 2% DPC. Study findings and constraints: The study found that DPC sensitization did not change TCRs above 1 in 1000 frequency. Donors had alopecia, so their immune response may differ from healthy people's.

In the source study's methods: Sample TCR totals centred on a median of 95,638, ranging roughly 23,224 to 690,600. TCRdb used MiXCR to reprocess the RACE reads, holding one entry per CDR3 protein. None of the V and J calls come from the authors' own analysis; TCRdb made them. Among about 380,000 distinct CDR3 sequences listed, about 6% were seen once. This sample's time point: patch test 2, 6 weeks after DPC sensitization. Treatment denoted: therapeutic diphenylcyclopropenone sensitization with weekly scalp DPC. This clonotype was seen many times. Its antigen remains unidentified. V lost 8 bases and J 4 bases, leaving 26 bases between the germline ends. The germline gives CDR1 ENHRY, CDR2 SYGVKD. The CDR3 extends over 17 amino acids.

The sample here was whole blood, taken in connection with sensitization to the hapten diphenylcyclopropenone (DPC). V gene TRBV10-3 combines with J gene TRBJ1-2; no definite D call. The clonotype comes from a woman younger than 30 with alopecia areata. Some clones in this sample may be carry-over from other donors' samples. For the CDR3, the DNA is TGTGCCATCGGAGGTCCCGCCGGGCCGAGGACCCCCTATGGCTACACCTTC. Its translation: CAIGGPAGPRTPYGYTF.